The present entry profiles one T cell receptor (beta chain) with its context. This entry comes from a study of technical replicates of blood from several donors. This CDR3 is 13 amino acids long. Looked up from germline, CDR1 is SGHRS and CDR2 is YFSETQ. The trim removed 6 bases at V and 5 bases at J, leaving 6 bases unmatched. Sequencing was performed with immunoSEQ multiplex PCR; in TCRdb, only in-frame clones are kept and a portion is missing. The sample carries approximately 13,000 clones, roughly 85% recorded once. Sequencing was performed on PBMCs. The V and J genes are TRBV5-1 and TRBJ1-2; 8 nucleotides align to TRBD1. The source of this sequence is a human donor in good health. The CDR3 loop reads CASTYDRGYGYTF. In DNA, the CDR3 is TGCGCCAGCACCTACGACAGGGGATATGGCTACACCTTC.